The rows below give T cell receptor beta chains drawn from one sample of a study of T cell responses to AZD1222 COVID-19 vaccine. Repertoires were generated with immunoSEQ multiplex PCR, while TCRdb's copy carries only in-frame clones and drops some. Of 93,000 or so clones in the sample, roughly 91% were seen once. The sample in question was peripheral blood, obtained on day 0 of AZD1222 vaccination. The receptors here all came from an adult in good health. Each CDR3 is given with its conserved first and last residue. D genes are given only for firm matches. Size is stated for part of the rows, as once, few or many counts, or as a class when the clone is expanded.

CDR3 protein,CDR3 DNA,clone size,CDR3 length,D gene,V gene,J gene
CASSAQENVGYTF,TGTGCCAGCAGCGCACAGGAAAACGTGGGCTACACCTTC,NA,13,NA,TRBV11-2,TRBJ1-2
CASSFRDSRAYEQYF,TGTGCCAGCAGTTTCCGGGACAGTCGAGCCTACGAGCAGTACTTC,NA,15,TRBD1,TRBV27,TRBJ2-7
CASSGKMNTGELFF,TGTGCCAGCAGTGGGAAGATGAACACCGGGGAGCTGTTTTTT,NA,14,NA,TRBV28,TRBJ2-2
CASSLTNEQFF,TGTGCCAGCAGCTTGACCAATGAGCAGTTCTTC,NA,11,NA,TRBV7-3,TRBJ2-1
CASRPSGSVREQYF,TGTGCCAGCAGACCTTCTGGTAGCGTGCGGGAGCAGTACTTC,NA,14,NA,TRBV27,TRBJ2-7
CATSDTMNTEAFF,TGTGCCACCTCGGACACGATGAACACTGAAGCTTTCTTT,NA,13,NA,TRBV6-5,TRBJ1-1
CASSSTGGGRGYTF,TGTGCCAGCAGTTCGACGGGAGGTGGCAGGGGCTACACCTTC,once,14,NA,TRBV27,TRBJ1-2
CASSATSRNEQFF,TGTGCCAGCAGCGCTACGTCTCGTAATGAGCAGTTCTTC,few,13,NA,TRBV7-2,TRBJ2-1
CASSEARQGANTEAFF,TGTGCCAGCAGTGAAGCCCGACAGGGAGCGAACACTGAAGCTTTCTTT,NA,16,TRBD1,TRBV2,TRBJ1-1
CASSGTGGFYGYTF,TGTGCCAGCAGCGGGACAGGGGGCTTCTATGGCTACACCTTC,NA,14,TRBD1,TRBV11-2,TRBJ1-2
CASSSAYEQYF,TGTGCCAGCAGCTCTGCCTACGAGCAGTACTTC,NA,11,NA,TRBV7-2,TRBJ2-7
CASSSGTSYEQYF,TGTGCCAGCAGCTCAGGGACCTCCTACGAGCAGTACTTC,NA,13,NA,TRBV11-2,TRBJ2-7
CASSPRGQGAGQPQHF,TGTGCCAGCAGCCCCAGGGGACAGGGGGCGGGTCAGCCCCAGCATTTT,once,16,TRBD1,TRBV27,TRBJ1-5
CASSWDPSGTGELFF,TGTGCCAGCAGCTGGGACCCATCGGGCACCGGGGAGCTGTTTTTT,NA,15,NA,TRBV7-6,TRBJ2-2